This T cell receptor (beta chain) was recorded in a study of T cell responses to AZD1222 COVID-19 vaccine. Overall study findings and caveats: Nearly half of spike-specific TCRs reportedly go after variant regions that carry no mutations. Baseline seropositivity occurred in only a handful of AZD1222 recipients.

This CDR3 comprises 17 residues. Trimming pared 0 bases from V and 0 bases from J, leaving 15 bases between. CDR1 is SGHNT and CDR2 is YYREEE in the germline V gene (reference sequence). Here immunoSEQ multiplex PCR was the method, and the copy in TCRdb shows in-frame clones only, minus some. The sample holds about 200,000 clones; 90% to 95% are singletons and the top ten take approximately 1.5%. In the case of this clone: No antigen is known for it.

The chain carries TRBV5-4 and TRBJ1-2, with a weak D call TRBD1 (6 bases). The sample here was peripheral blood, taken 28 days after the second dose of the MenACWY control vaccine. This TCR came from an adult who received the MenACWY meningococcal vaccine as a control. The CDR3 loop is CASSLAGGGGPNYGYTF. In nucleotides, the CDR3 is TGTGCCAGCAGCTTGGCTGGAGGGGGAGGACCTAACTATGGCTACACCTTC.